The entry below describes one T cell receptor (beta chain). This CDR3 has 13 amino acids. V lost 6 bases, J lost 1 base, and 9 bases lay in between. The V gene's germline CDR1 is WNHNN and CDR2 SYGVQD (reference sequence). This sample stems from a study of control samples from healthy donors and cancer patients. Measured with immunoSEQ multiplex PCR; TCRdb has only the in-frame clones, and not every one. The table has about 90,000 clones, 90% seen once. The chain is built from TRBV10-1 and TRBJ1-1; D might be TRBD1 (6 bases). Sequenced material: blood. This sequence originates from a young woman in good health. CDR3: CASRKGQNTEAFF. The CDR3 region has the DNA TGCGCCAGCAGGAAGGGACAGAACACTGAAGCTTTCTTT.